This entry lists 17 T cell receptor beta chains sequenced from one sample in a study of T cell responses to AZD1222 COVID-19 vaccine (dated by TCRdb to the early 2020s). The meaning of the sample's time point label: about 28 days (+/-7) after the second vaccine dose. Preparation of the library involved the immunoSEQ multiplex PCR assay. TCRdb obtained this table from immuneACCESS and retained in-frame rearrangements with V and J assigned. These tables miss some clones; where compared with another copy, unresolved V genes account for less than half of the shortfall, and the remainder is unexplained. The sample contains around 140,000 clones, 85% to 95% of them found a single time. In total, the top ten clones hold around 3.5% of the sample. Sequences were derived from peripheral blood, sampled 28 days after the second AZD1222 dose. These receptors were taken from an adult who received the AZD1222 COVID-19 vaccine.

The chain has TRBV6-5 and TRBJ1-2; possibly TRBD1 for D (6 bases). The CDR3 is 15 amino acids. V was pared by 4 bases and J by 3 bases, with 15 bases between. The germline gives CDR1 MNHEY, CDR2 SVGAGI. The CDR3 nucleotides are TGTGCCAGCAGTTCGCCAGGGGTCGTGGACTATGGCTACACCTTC. This encodes CASSSPGVVDYGYTF.

The DNA of the CDR3 is TGTGCCAGCAGCTTGGCCGGGTCGCCTGGAAACACCATATATTTT. Translation: CASSLAGSPGNTIYF. The chain couples TRBV5-6 to TRBJ1-3; D is undetermined. The CDR3 is 15 amino acids. Between the trimmed V and J ends, which lost 0 bases and 2 bases, there was a span of 9 bases. Germline V CDR1 and CDR2: SGHDT, YYEEEE.

J is TRBJ2-3 and V is TRBV9; 8 nucleotides agree with TRBD1. The length of the CDR3 is 16 residues. Unmatched junction bases numbered 14, after V lost 3 bases and J lost 8 bases. CDR1 is SGDLS and CDR2 is YYNGEE in the germline V gene. The CDR3 spells CASSGATGAVFSTQYF. CDR3 nucleotides: TGTGCCAGCAGCGGAGCGACAGGGGCGGTTTTCTCTACGCAGTATTTT.

The gene calls are TRBV7-9 and TRBJ2-2, with D hard to call. The CDR3 has 17 amino acids. V lost 1 base to trimming and J lost 0 bases, with 12 bases between them. CDR1 is SEHNR and CDR2 is FQNEAQ in the germline V gene (reference sequence). CDR3 residues: CASSLGLVAANTGELFF. The CDR3 DNA follows: TGTGCCAGCAGCTTAGGTCTCGTAGCTGCGAACACCGGGGAGCTGTTTTTT.

The chain employs TRBV4-1 and TRBJ1-1, with a weak D call TRBD1 (6 bases). Germline V gene lookup returns CDR1 MGHRA and CDR2 YSYEKL. Trimming shortened V by 4 bases and J by 5 bases, and 26 bases separated the two germline ends. The CDR3 has 18 amino acids. CDR3 coding DNA: TGCGCCAGCAGCCTTCGACCCCCGGACAGTCGATTTTCGACTGAAGCTTTCTTT. It yields the protein CASSLRPPDSRFSTEAFF.

The genes are TRBV18 and TRBJ2-7, with 9 bases lining up with TRBD1. Germline V gene sequence: CDR1 KGHSH, CDR2 LQKENI. The CDR3 is 15 amino acids. Germline trimming cut 0 bases from V and 3 bases from J; bases unmatched to any gene: 3. The CDR3 nucleotides read TGTGCCAGCTCACCACCGGACAGGGGAGACTACGAGCAGTACTTC. Translated, it gives CASSPPDRGDYEQYF.

The chain recombines TRBV19 with TRBJ1-5, with 9 nucleotides matching TRBD1. The CDR3 extends over 14 amino acids. V shed 5 bases and J 3 bases; nucleotides not matched to a gene: 2. Germline CDR1 is LNHDA and CDR2 is SQIVND (reference sequence). CDR3 sequence (DNA): TGTGCCAGTAGTCGGGACAGGGACAATCAGCCCCAGCATTTT. This translates into CASSRDRDNQPQHF.

The chain couples TRBV9 to TRBJ2-7, with TRBD2 matching over 8 bases. The V gene's germline CDR1 is SGDLS and CDR2 YYNGEE. CDR3 length: 16 residues. V lost 3 bases and J lost 0; bases outside the gene matches: 8. The CDR3 nucleotides read TGTGCCAGCAGCGCCACTAGCGGTCCGGGCTCCTACGAGCAGTACTTC. Protein: CASSATSGPGSYEQYF.

The chain links TRBV7-6 to TRBJ2-2; D gene uncertain. CDR1 and CDR2 from the germline V gene are SGHVS and FNYEAQ. V lost 5 bases and J 3 bases, leaving 7 bases between the germline ends. The CDR3 sequence is 13 residues long. CDR3 in amino acids: CASSQGYTGELFF. The CDR3 DNA is TGTGCCAGCAGCCAAGGTTACACCGGGGAGCTGTTTTTT.

Remarks on this clone: The sample holds other DNA sequences that translate to the same CDR3. The genes are TRBV28 and TRBJ2-6, with D uncertain. The germline V gene encodes CDR1 MDHEN and CDR2 SYDVKM. CDR3 length: 16 residues. V was shortened by 2 bases and J by 0 bases, with 8 bases between the two germline ends. CDR3 nucleotide sequence: TGTGCCAGCAGTTTACCAGGAGCCTCTGGGGCCAACGTCCTGACTTTC. Protein product: CASSLPGASGANVLTF. The complete variable domain, with remaining parts taken from reference TRBV28 and TRBJ2-6, reads DVKVTQSSRYLVKRTGEKVFLECVQDMDHENMFWYRQDPGLGLRLIYFSYDVKMKEKGDIPEGYSVSREKKERFSLILESASTNQTSMYLCASSLPGASGANVLTFGAGSRLTVL.

This clone was seen a handful of times. The chain combines TRBV2 with TRBJ1-2; possibly TRBD1 for D (6 bases). V was shortened by 6 bases and J by 0 bases, with 8 bases between the two germline ends. Germline loops: CDR1 SNHLY, CDR2 FYNNEI. The CDR3 has 13 residues. The DNA for the CDR3 is TGTGCCAGCAGGGGACAAACTAACTATGGCTACACCTTC. Translated, it gives CASRGQTNYGYTF.

This chain connects TRBV7-2 to TRBJ1-3; perhaps TRBD1 as D (6 bases). This CDR3 has 18 residues. Trimming shortened V by 2 bases and J by 0 bases, and 17 bases separated the two germline ends. Germline CDR1 SGHTA, CDR2 FQGNSA. The CDR3 coding sequence is TGTGCCAGCAGCTTACAATCGACAGGTCCCAGCTCTGGAAACACCATATATTTT. It codes for CASSLQSTGPSSGNTIYF.

V usage is TRBV7-2 and J usage is TRBJ2-4; D is possibly TRBD2 (6 bases). Trimming left V 2 bases short and J 1 base short, with 12 bases between. This CDR3 is built from 16 residues. Germline CDR1 and CDR2: SGHTA and FQGNSA. The CDR3 bases are TGTGCCAGCAGCTTAAGCTGGGGGGAGGCCAAAAACATTCAGTACTTC. Its translation is CASSLSWGEAKNIQYF.

The V and J genes are TRBV6-6 and TRBJ1-5, with D unclear. Trimming removed 2 bases at V and 4 bases at J, with 6 bases between. Germline CDR1 reads MNHNY; CDR2 reads SVGAGI (reference sequence). The CDR3 has 13 amino acids. CDR3 sequence reads: CASSYEMNQPQHF. The DNA of the CDR3 is TGTGCCAGCAGTTACGAAATGAATCAGCCCCAGCATTTT.

The chain combines TRBV5-1 with TRBJ2-5, with D perhaps given as TRBD1 or TRBD2 (6 bases each). V gave up 4 bases and J gave up 1 base, with 8 bases separating them. CDR3 length equals 13 residues. Germline V gene sequence: CDR1 SGHRS, CDR2 YFSETQ. The CDR3 DNA is TGCGCCAGCAGCCGGGGGCTCCAAGAGACCCAGTACTTC. Translating it yields CASSRGLQETQYF.

This clone was detected once. The rearrangement links TRBV30 to TRBJ1-4, with TRBD1 matching 7 bases. Germline V gene data show CDR1 as GTSNPN and CDR2 as SVGIG (reference sequence). The CDR3 contains 14 residues. J gave up 8 bases and V 1 base, and 7 bases lay outside the gene matches. For the CDR3, the DNA is TGTGCCTGGAGTGGGGGGACAGATGACGAAAAACTGTTTTTT. Its translation: CAWSGGTDDEKLFF.

J is TRBJ2-7 and V is TRBV29-1, with TRBD1 matching 8 bases. The CDR3 spans 14 residues. Looked up from germline, CDR1 is SQVTM and CDR2 is ANQGSEA. The V segment lost 3 bases and the J segment 7 bases; nucleotides outside the gene matches: 11. CDR3 region: CSVDSAQGAGEQYF. The CDR3 DNA sequence: TGCAGCGTTGACTCGGCTCAGGGGGCGGGGGAGCAGTACTTC.